The following is a TCR beta chain sequence with its context. No antigen is known for it. This sample stems from a study of identical twins. This CDR3 spans 15 amino acids. Germline values: CDR1 MNHEY, CDR2 SMNVEV (reference sequence). The ends were cut back, 3 bases at V and 5 bases at J, with 15 bases in the middle. Unique molecular identifiers were present on the cDNA, which also gained a universal primer site by template switching. From the 5' RACE reads, TCRdb called clonotypes with MiXCR, one entry per CDR3 protein. The repertoire holds 550,000 to 800,000 distinct CDR3 sequences, with roughly 6.6% as singletons. General study findings and limits: In drawing conclusions, the study used cross-sectional statistical analysis and did not follow the same donors. Out-of-frame beta sequences exhibited a weaker degree of excess twin sharing. A lower insertion count was a feature of abundant cord blood beta clonotypes, with no such feature in memory repertoires.

This sample was shared with a second study, whose subject was yellow fever vaccine responses in identical twins.

The rearrangement uses TRBV27 and TRBJ2-3, with D hard to call. The receptor's source is a woman under 30 in good health. Material for sequencing was PBMCs. CDR3 residues: CASSLAASSGDTQYF. CDR3 DNA: TGTGCCAGCAGTTTGGCAGCCTCCTCCGGAGATACGCAGTATTTT.